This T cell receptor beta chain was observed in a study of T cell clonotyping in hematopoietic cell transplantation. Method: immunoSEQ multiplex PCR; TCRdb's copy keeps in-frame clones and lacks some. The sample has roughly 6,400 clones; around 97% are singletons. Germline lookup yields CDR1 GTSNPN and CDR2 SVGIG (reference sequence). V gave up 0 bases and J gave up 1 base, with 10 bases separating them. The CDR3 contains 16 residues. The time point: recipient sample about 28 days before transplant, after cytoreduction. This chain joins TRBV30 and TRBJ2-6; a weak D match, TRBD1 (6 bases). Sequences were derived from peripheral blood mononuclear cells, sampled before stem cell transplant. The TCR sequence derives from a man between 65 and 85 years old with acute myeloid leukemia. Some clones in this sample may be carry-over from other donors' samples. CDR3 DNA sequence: TGTGCCTGGAGTGTACAGGGCTTTTCTGGGGCCAACGTCCTGACTTTC. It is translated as CAWSVQGFSGANVLTF.